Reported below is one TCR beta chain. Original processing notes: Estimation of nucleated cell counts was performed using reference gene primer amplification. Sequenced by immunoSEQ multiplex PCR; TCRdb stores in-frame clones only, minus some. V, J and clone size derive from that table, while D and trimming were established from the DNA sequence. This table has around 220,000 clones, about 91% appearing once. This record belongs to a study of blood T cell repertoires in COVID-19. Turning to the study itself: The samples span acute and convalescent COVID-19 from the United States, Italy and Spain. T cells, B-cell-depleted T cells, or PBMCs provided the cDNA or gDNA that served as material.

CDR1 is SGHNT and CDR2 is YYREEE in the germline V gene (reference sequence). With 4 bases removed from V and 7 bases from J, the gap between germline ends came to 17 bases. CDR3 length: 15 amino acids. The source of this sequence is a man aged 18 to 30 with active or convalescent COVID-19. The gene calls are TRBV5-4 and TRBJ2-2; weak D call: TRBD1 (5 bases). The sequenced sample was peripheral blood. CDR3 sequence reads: CASSLPGPQGGELFF. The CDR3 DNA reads TGTGCCAGCAGCCTTCCCGGACCCCAGGGCGGGGAGCTGTTTTTT.